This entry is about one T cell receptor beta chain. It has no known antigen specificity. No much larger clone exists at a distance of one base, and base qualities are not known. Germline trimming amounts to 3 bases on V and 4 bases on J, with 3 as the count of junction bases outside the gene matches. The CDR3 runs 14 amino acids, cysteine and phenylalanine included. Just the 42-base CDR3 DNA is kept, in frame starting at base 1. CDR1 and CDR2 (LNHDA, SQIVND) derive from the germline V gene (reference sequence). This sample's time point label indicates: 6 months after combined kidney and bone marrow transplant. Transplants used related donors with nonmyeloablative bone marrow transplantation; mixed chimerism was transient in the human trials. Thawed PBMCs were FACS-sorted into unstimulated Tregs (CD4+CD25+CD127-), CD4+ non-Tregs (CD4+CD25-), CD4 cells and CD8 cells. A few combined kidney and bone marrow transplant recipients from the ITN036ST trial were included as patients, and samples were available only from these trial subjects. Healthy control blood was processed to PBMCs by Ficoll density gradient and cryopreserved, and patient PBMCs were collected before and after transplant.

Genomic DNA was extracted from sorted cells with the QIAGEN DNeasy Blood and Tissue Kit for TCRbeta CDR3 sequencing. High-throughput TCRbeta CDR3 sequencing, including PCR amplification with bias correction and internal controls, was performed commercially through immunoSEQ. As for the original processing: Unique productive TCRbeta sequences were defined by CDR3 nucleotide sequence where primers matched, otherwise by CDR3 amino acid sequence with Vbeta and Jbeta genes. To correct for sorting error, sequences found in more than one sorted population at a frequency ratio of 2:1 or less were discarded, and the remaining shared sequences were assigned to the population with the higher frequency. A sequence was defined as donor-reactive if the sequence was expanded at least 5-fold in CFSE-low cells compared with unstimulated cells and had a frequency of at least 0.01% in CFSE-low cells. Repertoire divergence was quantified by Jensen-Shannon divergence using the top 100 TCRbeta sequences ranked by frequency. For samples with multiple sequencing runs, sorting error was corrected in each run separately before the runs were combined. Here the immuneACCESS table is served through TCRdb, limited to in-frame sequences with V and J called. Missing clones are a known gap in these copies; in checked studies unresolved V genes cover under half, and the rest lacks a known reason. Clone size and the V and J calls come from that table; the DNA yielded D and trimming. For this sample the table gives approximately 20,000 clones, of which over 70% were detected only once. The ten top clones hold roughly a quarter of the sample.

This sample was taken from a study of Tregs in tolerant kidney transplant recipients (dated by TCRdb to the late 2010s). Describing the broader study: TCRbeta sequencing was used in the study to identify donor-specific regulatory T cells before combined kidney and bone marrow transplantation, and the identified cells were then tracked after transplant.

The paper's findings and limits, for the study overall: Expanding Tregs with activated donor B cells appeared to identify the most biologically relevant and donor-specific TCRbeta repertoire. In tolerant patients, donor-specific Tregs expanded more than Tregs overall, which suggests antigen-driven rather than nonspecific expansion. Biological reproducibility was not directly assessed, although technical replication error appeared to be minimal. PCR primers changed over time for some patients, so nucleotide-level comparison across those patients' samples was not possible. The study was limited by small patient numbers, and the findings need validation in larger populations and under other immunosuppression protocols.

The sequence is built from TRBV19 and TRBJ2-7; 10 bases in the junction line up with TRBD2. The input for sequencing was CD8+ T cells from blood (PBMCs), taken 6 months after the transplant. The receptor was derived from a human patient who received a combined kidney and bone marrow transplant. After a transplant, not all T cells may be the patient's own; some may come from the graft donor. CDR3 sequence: CASSIGLADYEQYF. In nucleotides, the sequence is TGTGCCAGTAGTATCGGACTAGCGGATTACGAGCAGTACTTC. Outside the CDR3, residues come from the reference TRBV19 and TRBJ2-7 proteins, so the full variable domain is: DGGITQSPKYLFRKEGQNVTLSCEQNLNHDAMYWYRQDPGQGLRLIYYSQIVNDFQKGDIAEGYSVSREKKESFPLTVTSAQKNPTAFYLCASSIGLADYEQYFGPGTRLTVT.